This T cell receptor beta chain emerged from a study of blood T cell repertoires in COVID-19. Study-level background: Two negative PCRs, clearance, or symptom resolution were required of recovered Cohort 3 donors.

V lost 0 bases and J lost 5, with 13 bases in between. The CDR3 is 15 residues long. CDR1 and CDR2 from the germline V gene are SEHNR and FQNEAQ (reference sequence). The repertoire was sequenced with immunoSEQ multiplex PCR; TCRdb's copy has only in-frame clones and lacks some. Found here are fewer than 200,000 clones, about 86% of them singletons; the top ten hold about 22%. The sequencing sample was made of PBMCs or T cells enriched from blood (not recorded which). V is TRBV7-9 and J is TRBJ1-1, with D perhaps matching TRBD1 (5 bases). The clonotype comes from a woman aged 40 to 49 in a cohort exposed to, infected with or recovered from COVID-19 (not recorded which). CDR3 coding DNA: TGTGCCAGCAGCTTAGCAGGGGAAGGGTGGACTGAAGCTTTCTTT. It encodes CASSLAGEGWTEAFF.